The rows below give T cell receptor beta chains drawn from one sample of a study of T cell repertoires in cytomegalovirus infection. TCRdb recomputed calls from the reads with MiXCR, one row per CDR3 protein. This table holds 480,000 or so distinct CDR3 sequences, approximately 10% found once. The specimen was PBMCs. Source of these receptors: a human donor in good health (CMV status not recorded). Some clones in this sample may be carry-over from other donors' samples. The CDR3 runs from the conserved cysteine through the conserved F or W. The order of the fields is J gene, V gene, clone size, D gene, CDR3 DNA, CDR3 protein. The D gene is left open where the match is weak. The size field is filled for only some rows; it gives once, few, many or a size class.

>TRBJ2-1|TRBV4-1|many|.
TGCGCCAGCTATTCCCCTCCAGCCAAATACAATGAGCAGTTCTTC
CASYSPPAKYNEQFF
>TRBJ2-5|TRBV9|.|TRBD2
TGTGCCAGCAGCGTAGGGGGGGGGTACCAAGAGACCCAGTACTTC
CASSVGGGYQETQYF
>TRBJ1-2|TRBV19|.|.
TGTGCCAGTAGTATAGGATCCAGCTTCTATGGCTACACCTTC
CASSIGSSFYGYTF
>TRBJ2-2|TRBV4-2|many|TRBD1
TGTGCCAGCAGCCGGGGGACAGGGAACACCGGGGAGCTGTTTTTT
CASSRGTGNTGELFF
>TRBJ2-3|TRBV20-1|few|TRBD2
TGCAGTGTCCCTAGCGGGGGATCTAGCACAGATACGCAGTATTTT
CSVPSGGSSTDTQYF
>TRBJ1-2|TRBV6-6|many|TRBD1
TGTGCCAGCAGTTACCTCACAGGGGACCATGGCTACACCTTC
CASSYLTGDHGYTF
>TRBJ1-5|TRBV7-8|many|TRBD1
TGTGCCAGCGGCAAAGGGGACAGGGAATTTCAGCCCCAGCATTTT
CASGKGDREFQPQHF
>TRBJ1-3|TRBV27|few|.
TGTGCCAGCAGTTTATCGTTCAGGGAGGGGATCTCTGGAAACACCATATATTTT
CASSLSFREGISGNTIYF
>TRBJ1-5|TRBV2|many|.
TGTGCCAGCAGGGACCCCAGGGAGGGCAATCAGCCCCAGCATTTT
CASRDPREGNQPQHF
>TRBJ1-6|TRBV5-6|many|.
TGTGCCAGCAGCTTGGTCGTAGGGGACTTCTATAATTCACCCCTCCACTTT
CASSLVVGDFYNSPLHF
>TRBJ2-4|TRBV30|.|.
TGTGCCTGGAGTACAGGGATCGGAAACATTCAGTACTTC
CAWSTGIGNIQYF
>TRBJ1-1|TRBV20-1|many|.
TGCAGTGCTAGAGACCCCGGTGGGGGAGCCACTGAAGCTTTCTTT
CSARDPGGGATEAFF
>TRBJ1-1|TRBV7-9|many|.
TGTGCCAGCAGCCCATCGGGGCGCACTGAAGCTTTCTTT
CASSPSGRTEAFF
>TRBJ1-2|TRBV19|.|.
TGTGCCAGTAGTGGACGCTACCTCAACTATGGCTACACCTTC
CASSGRYLNYGYTF
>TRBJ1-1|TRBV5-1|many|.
TGCGCCAGCAGCCGCATGATACTGACAGATTCGGGCACTGAAGCTTTCTTT
CASSRMILTDSGTEAFF
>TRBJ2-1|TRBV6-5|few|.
TGTGCCAGCAGTCCCCGGGATAGTGAGCAGTTCTTC
CASSPRDSEQFF
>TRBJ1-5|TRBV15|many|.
TGTGCCACCAGCCCTCGGGCGTGGGGGTATCAGCCCCAGCATTTT
CATSPRAWGYQPQHF
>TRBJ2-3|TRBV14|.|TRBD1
TGTGCCAGCAGCCAACGACAGGGGGATATCCTGGATACGCAGTATTTT
CASSQRQGDILDTQYF
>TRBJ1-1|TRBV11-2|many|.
TGTGCCAGCAGCCGAGGTAGAACTGAAGCTTTCTTT
CASSRGRTEAFF
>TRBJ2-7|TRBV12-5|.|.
TGTGCTAGTGGTTTGGGTATGGGGTACGAGCAGTACTTC
CASGLGMGYEQYF
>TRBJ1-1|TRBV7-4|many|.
TGTGCCAACCCGGGCCGGGACACTGAAGCTTTCTTT
CANPGRDTEAFF
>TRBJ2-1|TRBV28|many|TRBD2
TGTGCCAGCAGTTGTGTAGATAGCGGGAGTGTGTACAATGAGCAGTTCTTC
CASSCVDSGSVYNEQFF
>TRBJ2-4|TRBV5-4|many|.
TGTGCCAGCAGCTTGGTTCAGGGAAGTCCATCCAGTGGCATTCAGTACTTC
CASSLVQGSPSSGIQYF
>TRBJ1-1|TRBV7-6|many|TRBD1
TGTGCCAGCAGCGACCGACAGGGCCTGAACACTGAAGCTTTCTTT
CASSDRQGLNTEAFF
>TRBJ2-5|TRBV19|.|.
TGTGCCAGTAGTATAGGGGGGCGAGAGACCCAGTACTTC
CASSIGGRETQYF
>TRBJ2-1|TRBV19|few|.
TGTGCCAGTAGTACTCTCCCCGGGGGGCCCTACAATGAGCAGTTCTTC
CASSTLPGGPYNEQFF
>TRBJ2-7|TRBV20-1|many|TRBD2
TGCAGTGCTAGAGAGGGCGGGAGAGGCTACGAGCAGTACTTC
CSAREGGRGYEQYF
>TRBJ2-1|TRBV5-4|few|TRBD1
TGTGCCAGCAGCTTTACAGGGGTGAGGAGCAATGAGCAGTTCTTC
CASSFTGVRSNEQFF
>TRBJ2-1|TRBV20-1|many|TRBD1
TGCAGTGCTAACGTTGGGCGGGACAGGGGGTACCGTGAGCAGTTCTTC
CSANVGRDRGYREQFF
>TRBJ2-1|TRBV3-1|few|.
TGTGCCAGCAGCATACAGGGTTACCACAATGAGCAGTTCTTC
CASSIQGYHNEQFF
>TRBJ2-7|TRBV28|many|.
TGTGCCAGCCGCATTCCGGGTCAAACCCTCTACGAGCAGTACTTC
CASRIPGQTLYEQYF
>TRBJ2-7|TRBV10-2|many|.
TGCGCCAGCAGTGAGTCCTACGGACGGACCTACGAGCAGTACTTC
CASSESYGRTYEQYF
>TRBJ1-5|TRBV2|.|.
TGTGCCAGCATTCAGGACGGCGCCAATCAGGCCCAGCATTTT
CASIQDGANQAQHF
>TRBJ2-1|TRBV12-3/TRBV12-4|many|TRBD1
TGTGCCAGCAGTCCAACAGGGGTCTCCTACAATGAGCAGTTCTTC
CASSPTGVSYNEQFF
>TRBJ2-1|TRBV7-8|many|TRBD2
TGTGCCAGCAGCTTCCGGGGGGGGAAATACAATGAGCAGTTCTTC
CASSFRGGKYNEQFF
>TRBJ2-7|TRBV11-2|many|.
TGTGCCAGCAGCTTAGGTTGGGCAGTATACGAGCAGTACTTC
CASSLGWAVYEQYF
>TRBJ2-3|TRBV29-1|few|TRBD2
TGCAGCGTTGATTCGTCGGGAGGTACGCAGTATTTT
CSVDSSGGTQYF
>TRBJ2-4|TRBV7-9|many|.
TGTGCCAGCAGCTTAGCGGAAGCCAAAAACATTCAGTACTTC
CASSLAEAKNIQYF
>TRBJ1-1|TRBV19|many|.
TGTGCCAGTAGTACGCCCCTTCAGGGGAACACTGAAGCTTTCTTT
CASSTPLQGNTEAFF
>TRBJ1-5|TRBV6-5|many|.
TGTGCCAGCAGTTCTTCAGGGTGGAATCAGCCCCAGCATTTT
CASSSSGWNQPQHF
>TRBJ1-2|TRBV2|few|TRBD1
TGTGCCAGCAGCCCAATGAGGACAGGGGGCAATGGCTACACCTTC
CASSPMRTGGNGYTF
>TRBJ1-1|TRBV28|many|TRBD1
TGTGCCAGCAGTTTCCACGGGACAGGGCGAGGGGCTTTCTTT
CASSFHGTGRGAFF
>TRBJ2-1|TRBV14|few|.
TGTGCCAGCAGCCAAGATGCCCTCTTTAGCAATGAGCAGTTCTTC
CASSQDALFSNEQFF
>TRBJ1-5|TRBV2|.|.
TGTGCCAGCACGGGCGGGGCGCATCAGCCCCAGCATTTT
CASTGGAHQPQHF
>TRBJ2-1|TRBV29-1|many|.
TGCAGCGTTCTCCGGGATCCCGACAATGAGCAGTTCTTC
CSVLRDPDNEQFF
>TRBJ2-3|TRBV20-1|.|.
TGCAGTGCTAGAGACCGTCCCATGGCAGATACGCAGTATTTT
CSARDRPMADTQYF
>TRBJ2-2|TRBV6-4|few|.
TGTGCCAGCAGTGCAGGGAATGCCGGGGAGCTGTTTTTT
CASSAGNAGELFF
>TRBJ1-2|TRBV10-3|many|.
TGTGCCATCAGTGAGTCGATTACAGAGCTAGGCTATGGCTACACCTTC
CAISESITELGYGYTF
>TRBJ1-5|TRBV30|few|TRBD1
TGTGCCTGGAGTTGGACAGGTAATAATCAGCCCCAGCATTTT
CAWSWTGNNQPQHF
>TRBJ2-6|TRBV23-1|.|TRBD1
TGCGCCAGCAGTCCCGAGGAGGGACAGGGTTTCTCTGGGGCCAACGTCCTGACTTTC
CASSPEEGQGFSGANVLTF